The TCR beta chain under discussion was sequenced for a study of cytomegalovirus exposure and HLA in healthy donors. Overall study findings and caveats: Accurate HLA-A and HLA-B prediction from TCR beta sequences was reported for most subjects. HLA alleles showed associations with 15,000 to 20,000 TCR beta sequences in a later analysis, at a 0.05 false discovery rate.

V lost 2 bases and J lost 5, with 20 bases in between. The germline V gene encodes CDR1 SGHDT and CDR2 YYEEEE. The CDR3 runs to 17 residues. With 60 Vbeta and 13 Jbeta primers, the PCR was carried out. Under the authors' procedure: Counted up in a later analysis, unique TCR beta chains came to about 80 million, with some 11 million shared. Assay: immunoSEQ multiplex PCR; the TCRdb copy retains only in-frame clones and omits some. V and J calls and clone size are given by that table; D and trimming were obtained from the DNA. The sample table includes some 75,000 clones. The donors (healthy individuals) were bone marrow donors. Worth noting for this clone: Its cognate antigen is unknown.

The genes are TRBV5-6 and TRBJ1-5, with a tentative D call TRBD1 (5 bases). The clonotype originates from a boy between 10 and 17 years old in good health and CMV-seronegative. The sequencing sample was made of PBMCs. This chain's CDR3 is CASSFSGAGMHDQPQHF. In DNA form, the CDR3 reads TGTGCCAGCAGCTTTTCCGGGGCGGGGATGCACGATCAGCCCCAGCATTTT. Combining the CDR3 with reference TRBV5-6 and TRBJ1-5 gives the whole variable domain DAGVTQSPTHLIKTRGQQVTLRCSPKSGHDTVSWYQQALGQGPQFIFQYYEEEERQRGNFPDRFSGHQFPNYSSELNVNALLLGDSALYLCASSFSGAGMHDQPQHFGDGTRLSIL.